Following are 5 T cell receptor beta chains from one sample sequenced in a study of blood T cells in healthy people across ages (dated by TCRdb to the mid-2010s). The method was 5' RACE. Sequencing relied on an Illumina HiSeq 2500. A second roughly 6 to 11 cycle PCR used a sample-barcoded 5' primer and a J-beta primer mix. TCRdb trimmed public reads at Q25 via fastp, called clones via MiXCR and kept in-frame beta chains. Identical CDR3 proteins give one entry, which carries the most common genes and DNA. Across this sample there are roughly 800,000 distinct CDR3 sequences, with roughly 60% seen only once. About 20% of the sample rests with the top ten. Material for sequencing was blood. These receptors were collected from a man younger than 45 in good health.

The chain combines TRBV20-1 with TRBJ1-2; a weak D match, TRBD1 (5 bases). Germline lookup yields CDR1 DFQATT and CDR2 SNEGSKA (reference sequence). Trimming pared 5 bases from V and 5 bases from J, leaving 21 bases between. CDR3 length: 15 residues. The CDR3 nucleotides read TGCAGTGCTTCCCCCCGGGGCAACAGGAAGTATGGCTACACCTTC. Protein: CSASPRGNRKYGYTF.

The rearrangement joins TRBV20-1 to TRBJ2-7; TRBD1 or TRBD2 may be the D gene (7 bases each). The length of the CDR3 is 14 residues. In germline, CDR1 is DFQATT, CDR2 SNEGSKA (reference sequence). CDR3 sequence (DNA): TGCAGCACTCGGGGGGACAGATGGGTCTACGAGCAGTACTTC. This translates into CSTRGDRWVYEQYF.

The chain couples TRBV7-2 to TRBJ2-7, with D perhaps matching TRBD1 (5 bases). The V end lost 3 bases, the J end lost 2 bases, and 11 bases lay between the germline ends. Germline V gives CDR1 SGHTA, CDR2 FQGNSA. This CDR3 comprises 14 residues. DNA for the CDR3: TGTGCCAGCAGCTTGTACCGACAGACCTACGAGCAGTACTTC. It yields the protein CASSLYRQTYEQYF.

The chain combines TRBV29-1 with TRBJ2-1; TRBD1 matches 9 bases. Germline CDR1 reads SQVTM; CDR2 reads ANQGSEA. The CDR3 totals 15 residues. Trimming removed 6 bases from V and 1 base from J; junction bases left unmatched: 7. The CDR3 sequence: CSVIGTGRSYNEQFF. The CDR3 coding sequence is TGCAGCGTCATAGGGACAGGGAGGTCCTACAATGAGCAGTTCTTC.

The CDR3 region is CASSEFGGAQETQYF. The CDR3, as DNA: TGTGCCAGCAGTGAATTTGGGGGGGCCCAAGAGACCCAGTACTTC. The J gene is TRBJ2-5, the V gene TRBV25-1, with D possibly being TRBD2 (7 bases). The CDR3 contains 15 residues. Germline V gene data show CDR1 as MGHDK and CDR2 as SYGVNS. V shed 1 base and J shed 1 base, with 10 bases lying between them.